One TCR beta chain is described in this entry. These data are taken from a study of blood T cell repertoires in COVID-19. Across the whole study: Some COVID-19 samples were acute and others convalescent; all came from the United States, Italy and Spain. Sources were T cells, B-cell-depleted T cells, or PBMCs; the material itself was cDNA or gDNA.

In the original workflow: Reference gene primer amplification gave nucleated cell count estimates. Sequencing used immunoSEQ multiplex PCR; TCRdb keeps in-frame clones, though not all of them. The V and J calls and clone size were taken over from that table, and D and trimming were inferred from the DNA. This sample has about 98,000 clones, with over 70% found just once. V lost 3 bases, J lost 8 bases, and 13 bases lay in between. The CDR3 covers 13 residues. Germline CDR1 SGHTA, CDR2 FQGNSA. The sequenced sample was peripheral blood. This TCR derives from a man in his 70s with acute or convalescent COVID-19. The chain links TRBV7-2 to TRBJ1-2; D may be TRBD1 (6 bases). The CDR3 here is CASSFSTGEGYTF. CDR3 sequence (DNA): TGTGCCAGCAGCTTCTCGACAGGCGAAGGCTACACCTTC.